This TCR beta chain appears in the sequencing data of a study of cytomegalovirus exposure and HLA in healthy donors. Study-wide results and limits: HLA alleles were associated with 15,000 to 20,000 TCR beta sequences in a later analysis at 0.05 false discovery rate.

About this clone: What it recognizes is unknown.

The CDR3 has 16 amino acids. The germline CDR1 and CDR2 sequences are WSHSY and SAAADI. The V gene end was trimmed by 5 bases and the J gene end by 2 bases; junction bases not matched to a gene: 10. Participants comprised healthy donors of bone marrow. Though nominally healthy at sampling, donors likely had unrecorded immune exposures. The study ran its PCR with 60 Vbeta and 13 Jbeta primers. Assay used: immunoSEQ multiplex PCR; TCRdb lists only in-frame clones, some missing. The table has fewer than 95,000 clones, around three quarters seen once. V gene TRBV10-2 combines with J gene TRBJ2-3, with 7 bases aligning to TRBD1. Sequenced material: PBMCs. The receptor was derived from a young man in good health and CMV-seronegative. Here the CDR3 DNA reads TGCGCCAGCAGTCAGATACAGGGGACACACACAGATACGCAGTATTTT. Residues: CASSQIQGTHTDTQYF.